What follows are 4 T cell receptor beta chains derived from one specimen sequenced in a study of CD8+ T cells in alopecia areata. The authors extracted RNA and reverse transcribed it into cDNA as the sequencing template. This table comes from immunoSEQ multiplex PCR, and its TCRdb copy is limited to in-frame clones, with some not included. The repertoire holds 90,000 or so clones, with 44% as singletons. Documented treatment: oral pan-JAK inhibitor, 5-10 mg twice daily. Material: CD8+ T cells sorted from blood, obtained at week 24, from a patient treated with tofacitinib. Receptors were obtained from a human donor with alopecia areata.

The CDR3 region has the DNA TGCGCCAGCAGCCAATCAGGGGGTGGCGGTGAGCAGTTCTTC. It codes for CASSQSGGGGEQFF. V usage is TRBV4-1 and J usage is TRBJ2-1; 7 nucleotides match TRBD1. Germline V gene sequence: CDR1 MGHRA, CDR2 YSYEKL. The CDR3 is 14 residues long. Losses at the gene ends were 2 bases for V and 9 bases for J; bases not matched to a gene: 7.

This clone was seen more than once but under ten times. V usage is TRBV7-2 and J usage is TRBJ2-1; 14 bases fit TRBD2. Germline V gives CDR1 SGHTA, CDR2 FQGNSA. V dropped 8 bases and J dropped 6; count of bases not matched to a gene: 3. The CDR3 is made up of 14 amino acids. Here the CDR3 reads CASSTSGRVNEQFF. As DNA, the CDR3 is TGTGCCAGCTCGACTAGCGGGAGGGTCAATGAGCAGTTCTTC.

This chain uses TRBV25-1 with TRBJ2-5; the D is unclear. The end of the DNA is better explained by TRBJ2-7, so the J call may be wrong. CDR1 and CDR2 from the germline V gene are MGHDK and SYGVNS. The CDR3 has 13 amino acids. The CDR3, as DNA: TGTGCCAGCAGTGAATTGACGTCCTACGAGCAGTACTTC. It encodes CASSELTSYEQYF.

The chain links TRBV6-1 to TRBJ1-2, with D possibly TRBD1 on 5 matching bases. Germline V gene sequence: CDR1 MNHNS, CDR2 SASEGT. The CDR3 consists of 11 residues. Trimming cost V 8 bases and J 8 bases, with 12 bases left between them. CDR3 sequence (DNA): TGTGCCAGCGGGACCTCATACGGCTACACCTTC. Translating it yields CASGTSYGYTF.